The clone carrying this T cell receptor beta chain was seen only once. The sample is drawn from a study of blood T cell repertoires in COVID-19. Study as a whole: The United States, Italy and Spain supplied acute and convalescent COVID-19 samples. From T cells, B-cell-depleted T cells, or PBMCs came the material, which was cDNA or gDNA.

Original methodology: Reference gene primer amplification gave estimated nucleated cell counts. Using immunoSEQ multiplex PCR, the repertoire was profiled, and TCRdb retains in-frame clones only, with some absent. V and J calls and clone size are as listed in that table; D and trimming were resolved from the DNA. The sample lists fewer than 400,000 clones; more than 70% were seen once. CDR3 length equals 14 residues. The germline V gene encodes CDR1 LNHNV and CDR2 YYDKDF (reference sequence). J lost 5 bases, V lost 1 base, and 3 bases had no gene match. This TCR was recovered from a man between 25 and 39 years old with active or convalescent COVID-19. The sample consisted of peripheral blood. The chain is built from TRBV15 and TRBJ2-7; 9 bases are a match to TRBD1. CDR3 in amino acids: CATSRGGTGHEQYF. CDR3 coding DNA: TGTGCCACCAGCAGAGGGGGGACAGGGCACGAGCAGTACTTC.